This TCR beta chain was identified in a study of human T cells and chemical hapten exposure. Study-wide background: For sensitization, 2% DPC was applied to an approximately 2 cm by approximately 2 cm patch of upper inner arm skin. Study outcomes and limitations: Against controls, expanded TCRs gave rise to significantly more large CDR3 similarity clusters. All donors were alopecia patients, so their immunity may differ from that of healthy people.

Regarding this clonotype: As yet, its antigen is unknown.

The sample's time point: pre-sensitization, week 0. The treatment here: therapeutic diphenylcyclopropenone sensitization with weekly scalp DPC. TCRdb reprocessed the RACE reads with MiXCR, giving one entry per CDR3 protein. The sample contains 180,000 or so distinct CDR3 sequences, 25% to 30% of which appear only once. Germline CDR1 MNHNY, CDR2 SVGAGI (reference sequence). After removal of 0 bases from V and 4 bases from J, the junction contained 4 bases not matched to a gene. The CDR3 has 16 residues. The receptor's source is a woman aged 25-40 years with alopecia areata. Some clones in this sample may be carry-over from other donors' samples. The V gene is TRBV6-6, the J gene TRBJ2-1; 9 bases line up with TRBD2. Sequencing was performed on whole blood, taken in connection with sensitization to the hapten diphenylcyclopropenone (DPC). The DNA for the CDR3 is TGTGCCAGCAGTTACTCGACTAGCGGAGTTTACAATGAGCAGTTCTTC. This codes for CASSYSTSGVYNEQFF.